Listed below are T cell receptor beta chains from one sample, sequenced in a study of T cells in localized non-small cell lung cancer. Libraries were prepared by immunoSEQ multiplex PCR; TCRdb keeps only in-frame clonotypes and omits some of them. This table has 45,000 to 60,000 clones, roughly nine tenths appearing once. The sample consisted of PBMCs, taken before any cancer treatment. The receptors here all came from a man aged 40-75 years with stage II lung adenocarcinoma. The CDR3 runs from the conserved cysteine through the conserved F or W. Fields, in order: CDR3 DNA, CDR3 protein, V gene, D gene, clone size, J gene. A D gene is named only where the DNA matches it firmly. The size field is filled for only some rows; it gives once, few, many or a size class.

CDR3 DNA: TGTGCCAGCAGCACAGACACGGAGGGGACTGAAGCTTTCTTT
CDR3 protein: CASSTDTEGTEAFF
V gene: TRBV7-2
D gene: .
clone size: .
J gene: TRBJ1-1

CDR3 DNA: TGCAGCGTTGTGCTAGCGGGGGGGCCGGGAAACATTCAGTACTTC
CDR3 protein: CSVVLAGGPGNIQYF
V gene: TRBV29-1
D gene: TRBD2
clone size: few
J gene: TRBJ2-4

CDR3 DNA: TGTGCCAGCAGCCAAGATGGGGAAGCAGATACGCAGTATTTT
CDR3 protein: CASSQDGEADTQYF
V gene: TRBV4-2
D gene: .
clone size: once
J gene: TRBJ2-3

CDR3 DNA: TGTGCCAGTAGTGCGGGGTTGGATACGCAGTATTTT
CDR3 protein: CASSAGLDTQYF
V gene: TRBV19
D gene: .
clone size: .
J gene: TRBJ2-3

CDR3 DNA: TGTGCCAGCAGCGTGGGGGACCGTGCAACTAATGAAAAACTGTTTTTT
CDR3 protein: CASSVGDRATNEKLFF
V gene: TRBV5-4
D gene: .
clone size: .
J gene: TRBJ1-4

CDR3 DNA: TGTGCGGCTAGCGGGGGTAGGGAGACCCAGTACTTC
CDR3 protein: CAASGGRETQYF
V gene: TRBV28
D gene: TRBD2
clone size: .
J gene: TRBJ2-5

CDR3 DNA: TGCGCCAGCAGCCAAGATCGGGTTAGGGATTCACCCCTCCACTTT
CDR3 protein: CASSQDRVRDSPLHF
V gene: TRBV4-1
D gene: .
clone size: .
J gene: TRBJ1-6

CDR3 DNA: TGTGCCATCAGTGAGGCAAGGGATATAAATCAGCCCCAGCATTTT
CDR3 protein: CAISEARDINQPQHF
V gene: TRBV10-3
D gene: .
clone size: .
J gene: TRBJ1-5

CDR3 DNA: TGTGCCAGCAGTTATTCCTCGGGGGCTATTGAAGCTTTCTTT
CDR3 protein: CASSYSSGAIEAFF
V gene: TRBV6-6
D gene: .
clone size: once
J gene: TRBJ1-1

CDR3 DNA: TGTGCCAGCAGCTTAGTAGCGGGGAAGGTCGGGGAGCTGTTTTTT
CDR3 protein: CASSLVAGKVGELFF
V gene: TRBV7-2
D gene: TRBD2
clone size: .
J gene: TRBJ2-2

CDR3 DNA: TGTGCCACCAGCGGATCGACGAGAGCAGCGCGACTGTGTGGAAAGACCTATGGCTACACCTTC
CDR3 protein: CATSGSTRAARLCGKTYGYTF
V gene: TRBV15
D gene: .
clone size: once
J gene: TRBJ1-2

CDR3 DNA: TGCGCCAGCAGTGAACAGGGGAGTGTGAACACTGAAGCTTTCTTT
CDR3 protein: CASSEQGSVNTEAFF
V gene: TRBV10-2
D gene: TRBD1
clone size: .
J gene: TRBJ1-1

CDR3 DNA: TGTGCCAGCAGTCGGACTCTCGGAAACACCATATATTTT
CDR3 protein: CASSRTLGNTIYF
V gene: TRBV6-5
D gene: .
clone size: .
J gene: TRBJ1-3

CDR3 DNA: TGCGCCAGCAGCTTCCGGGGGAACACTGAAGCTTTCTTT
CDR3 protein: CASSFRGNTEAFF
V gene: TRBV5-1
D gene: .
clone size: .
J gene: TRBJ1-1